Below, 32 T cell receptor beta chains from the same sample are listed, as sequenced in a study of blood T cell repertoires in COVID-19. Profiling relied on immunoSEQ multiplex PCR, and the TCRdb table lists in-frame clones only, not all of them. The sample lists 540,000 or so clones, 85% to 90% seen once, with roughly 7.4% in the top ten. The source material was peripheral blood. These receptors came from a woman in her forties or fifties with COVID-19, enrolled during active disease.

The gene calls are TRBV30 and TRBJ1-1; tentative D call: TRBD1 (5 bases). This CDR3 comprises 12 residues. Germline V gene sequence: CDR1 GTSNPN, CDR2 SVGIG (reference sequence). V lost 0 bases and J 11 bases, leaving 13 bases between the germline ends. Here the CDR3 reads CAWSVSTEVAFF. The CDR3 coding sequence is TGTGCCTGGAGTGTTTCGACAGAGGTCGCTTTCTTT.

CDR3 nucleotides: TGCAGCGCCGAACCTCCGGAGGGTGGGGATACGCAGTATTTT. Protein: CSAEPPEGGDTQYF. The gene calls are TRBV29-1 and TRBJ2-3; a possible D gene is TRBD2 (6 bases). Between the trimmed V and J ends, which lost 7 bases and 6 bases, there was a span of 20 bases. This CDR3 has 14 amino acids. CDR1 is SQVTM, CDR2 ANQGSEA, per germline.

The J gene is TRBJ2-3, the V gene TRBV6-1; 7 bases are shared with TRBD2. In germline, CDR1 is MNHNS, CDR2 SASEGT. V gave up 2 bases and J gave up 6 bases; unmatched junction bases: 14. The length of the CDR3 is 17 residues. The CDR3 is CASSETPGGDLKDTQYF. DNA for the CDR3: TGTGCCAGCAGTGAAACCCCTGGGGGGGACCTCAAGGATACGCAGTATTTT.

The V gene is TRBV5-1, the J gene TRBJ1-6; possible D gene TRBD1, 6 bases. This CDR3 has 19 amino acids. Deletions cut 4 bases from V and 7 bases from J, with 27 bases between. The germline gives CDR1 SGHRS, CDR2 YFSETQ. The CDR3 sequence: CASSPRWAGRLRGNSPLHF. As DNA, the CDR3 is TGCGCCAGCAGCCCCAGGTGGGCAGGCCGACTGAGGGGGAATTCACCCCTCCACTTT.

The CDR3 loop is CASSSSDREQYF. CDR3 in DNA: TGTGCCAGCAGCTCATCAGACAGAGAGCAGTACTTC. The chain employs TRBV7-2 and TRBJ2-7; tentatively, D is TRBD1 (5 bases). V lost 4 bases and J lost 7, with 11 bases in between. CDR3 length: 12 amino acids. Germline V lookup: CDR1 SGHTA, CDR2 FQGNSA.

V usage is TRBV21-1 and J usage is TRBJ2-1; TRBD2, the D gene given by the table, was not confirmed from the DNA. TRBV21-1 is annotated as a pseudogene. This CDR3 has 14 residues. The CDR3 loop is CASSKPWSFNEQFF. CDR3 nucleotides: TGTGCCAGCAGCAAACCGTGGAGTTTTAATGAGCAGTTCTTC.

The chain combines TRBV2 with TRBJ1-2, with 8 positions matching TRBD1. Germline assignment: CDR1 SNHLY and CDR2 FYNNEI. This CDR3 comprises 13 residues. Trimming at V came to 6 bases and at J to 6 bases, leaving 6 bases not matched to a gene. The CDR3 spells CASRFTGGHGYTF. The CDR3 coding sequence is TGTGCCAGCAGATTTACAGGGGGGCATGGCTACACCTTC.

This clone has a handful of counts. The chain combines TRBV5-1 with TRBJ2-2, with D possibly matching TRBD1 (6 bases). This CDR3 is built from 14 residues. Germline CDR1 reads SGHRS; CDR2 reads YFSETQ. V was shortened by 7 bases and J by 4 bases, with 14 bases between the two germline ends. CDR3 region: CASAPGTSTGELFF. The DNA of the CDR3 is TGCGCCAGCGCCCCCGGGACATCCACCGGGGAGCTGTTTTTT.

CDR3 amino acids: CAWSASGLLNEQFF. The CDR3, as DNA: TGTGCCTGGAGCGCGTCCGGTCTCTTGAATGAGCAGTTCTTC. This chain uses TRBV30 with TRBJ2-1; D not certain. The V end was cut by 3 bases, the J end by 7 bases, with 16 bases between. This CDR3 spans 14 amino acids. Germline lookup yields CDR1 GTSNPN and CDR2 SVGIG (reference sequence).

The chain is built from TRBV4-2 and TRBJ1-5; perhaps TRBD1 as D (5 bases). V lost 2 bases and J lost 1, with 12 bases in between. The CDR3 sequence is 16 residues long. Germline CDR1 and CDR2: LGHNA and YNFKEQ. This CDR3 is CASSQRGGVSNQPQHF. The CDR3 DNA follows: TGTGCCAGCAGCCAACGTGGAGGGGTAAGCAATCAGCCCCAGCATTTT.

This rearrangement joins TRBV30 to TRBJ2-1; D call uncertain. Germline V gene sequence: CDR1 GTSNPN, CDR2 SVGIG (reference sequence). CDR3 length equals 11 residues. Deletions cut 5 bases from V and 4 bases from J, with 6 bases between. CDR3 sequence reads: CAWGPYNEQFF. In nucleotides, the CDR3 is TGTGCCTGGGGTCCATACAATGAGCAGTTCTTC.

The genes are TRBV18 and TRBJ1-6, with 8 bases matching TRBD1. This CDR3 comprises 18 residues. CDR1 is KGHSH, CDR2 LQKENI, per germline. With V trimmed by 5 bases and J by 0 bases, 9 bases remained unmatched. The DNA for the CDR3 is TGTGCCAGCTCAGGGCGACAGGGGAGAAGCTCCTATAATTCACCCCTCCACTTT. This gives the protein CASSGRQGRSSYNSPLHF.

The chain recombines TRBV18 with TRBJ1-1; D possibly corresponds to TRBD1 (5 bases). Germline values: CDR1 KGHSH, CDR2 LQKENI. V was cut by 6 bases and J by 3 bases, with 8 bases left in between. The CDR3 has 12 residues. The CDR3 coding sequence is TGTGCCAGCTCCCCGGGGGACACTGAAGCTTTCTTT. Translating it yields CASSPGDTEAFF. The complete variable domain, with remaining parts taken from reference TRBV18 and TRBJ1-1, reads NAGVMQNPRHLVRRRGQEARLRCSPMKGHSHVYWYRQLPEEGLKFMVYLQKENIIDESGMPKERFSAEFPKEGPSILRIQQVVRGDSAAYFCASSPGDTEAFFGQGTRLTVV.

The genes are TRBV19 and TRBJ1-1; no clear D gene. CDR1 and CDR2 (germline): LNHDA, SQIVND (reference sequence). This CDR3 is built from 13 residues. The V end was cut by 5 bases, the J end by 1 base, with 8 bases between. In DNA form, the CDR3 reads TGTGCCAGTAGTTATACGGGGAACACTGAAGCTTTCTTT. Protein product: CASSYTGNTEAFF.

The CDR3 nucleotides are TGTGCCAGCAGTTGGAACAGACAGGCTCTCTTGGTGGGAAACACCATATATTTT. This translates into CASSWNRQALLVGNTIYF. The chain is built from TRBV28 and TRBJ1-3, with D possibly matching TRBD1 (6 bases). Germline V gene sequence: CDR1 MDHEN, CDR2 SYDVKM. Deletions cut 4 bases from V and 4 bases from J, with 23 bases between. CDR3 length: 18 residues.

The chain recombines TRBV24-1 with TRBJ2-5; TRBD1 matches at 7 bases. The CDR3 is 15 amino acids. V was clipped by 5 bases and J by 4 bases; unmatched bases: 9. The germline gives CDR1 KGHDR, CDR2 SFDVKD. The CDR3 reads CATSAEGDRGETQYF. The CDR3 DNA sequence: TGTGCCACCAGTGCCGAAGGGGACAGAGGAGAGACCCAGTACTTC.

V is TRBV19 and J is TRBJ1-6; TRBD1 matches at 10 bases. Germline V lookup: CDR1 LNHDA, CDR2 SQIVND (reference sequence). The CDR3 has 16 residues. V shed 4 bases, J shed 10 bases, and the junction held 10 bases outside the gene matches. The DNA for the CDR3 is TGTGCCAGTAGTAACTCCGGGACAGGGGTCGGCTCACCCCTCCACTTT. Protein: CASSNSGTGVGSPLHF.

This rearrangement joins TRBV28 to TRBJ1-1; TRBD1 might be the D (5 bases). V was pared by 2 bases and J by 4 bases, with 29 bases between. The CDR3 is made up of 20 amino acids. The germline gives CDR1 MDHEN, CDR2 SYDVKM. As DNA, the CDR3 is TGTGCCAGCAGTTTACCCCCCAGAGGTAGGGGAGGATTTGTAGGCACTGAAGCTTTCTTT. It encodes CASSLPPRGRGGFVGTEAFF.

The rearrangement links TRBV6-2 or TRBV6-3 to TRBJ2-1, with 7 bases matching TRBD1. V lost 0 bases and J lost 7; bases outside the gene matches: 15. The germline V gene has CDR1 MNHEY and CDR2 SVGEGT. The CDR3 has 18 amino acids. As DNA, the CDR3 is TGTGCCAGCAGTTACTCCCAAAAAGACAGGGTGCTCAAAAATGAGCAGTTCTTC. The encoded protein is CASSYSQKDRVLKNEQFF.

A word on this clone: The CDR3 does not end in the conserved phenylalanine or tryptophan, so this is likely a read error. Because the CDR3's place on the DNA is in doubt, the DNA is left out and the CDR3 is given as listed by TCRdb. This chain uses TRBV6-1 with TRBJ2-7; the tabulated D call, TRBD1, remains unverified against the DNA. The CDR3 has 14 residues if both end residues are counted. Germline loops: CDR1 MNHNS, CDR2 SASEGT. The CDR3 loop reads CASSEAVVGQGFII.

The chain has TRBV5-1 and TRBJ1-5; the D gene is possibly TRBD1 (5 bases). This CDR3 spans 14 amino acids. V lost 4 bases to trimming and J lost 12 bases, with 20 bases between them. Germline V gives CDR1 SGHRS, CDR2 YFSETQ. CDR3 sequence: CASSPTGLMNGQHF. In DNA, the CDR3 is TGCGCCAGCAGCCCTACGGGACTCATGAATGGCCAGCATTTT.

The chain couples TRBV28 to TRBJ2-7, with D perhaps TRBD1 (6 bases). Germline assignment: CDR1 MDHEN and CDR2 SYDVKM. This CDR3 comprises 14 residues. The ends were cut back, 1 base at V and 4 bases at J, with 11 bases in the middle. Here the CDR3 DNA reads TGTGCCAGCAGTTTATACGGGCAGGGGTACGAGCAGTACTTC. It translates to CASSLYGQGYEQYF.

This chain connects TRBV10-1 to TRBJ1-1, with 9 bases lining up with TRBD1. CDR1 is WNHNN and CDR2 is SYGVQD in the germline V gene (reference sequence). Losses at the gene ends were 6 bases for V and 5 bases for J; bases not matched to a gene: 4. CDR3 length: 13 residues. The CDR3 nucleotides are TGCGCCAGCAGCGACAGGGGGGCGACTGAAGCTTTCTTT. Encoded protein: CASSDRGATEAFF.

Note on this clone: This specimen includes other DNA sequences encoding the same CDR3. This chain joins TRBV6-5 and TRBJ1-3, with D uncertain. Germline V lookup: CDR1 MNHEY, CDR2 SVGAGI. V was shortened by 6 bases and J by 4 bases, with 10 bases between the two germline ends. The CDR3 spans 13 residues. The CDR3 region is CASRSASGNTIYF. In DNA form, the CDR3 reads TGTGCCAGCAGATCAGCGTCCGGAAACACCATATATTTT.

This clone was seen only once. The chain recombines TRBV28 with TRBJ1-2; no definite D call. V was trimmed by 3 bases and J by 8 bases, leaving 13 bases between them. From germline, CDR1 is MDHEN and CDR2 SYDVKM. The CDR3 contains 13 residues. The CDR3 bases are TGTGCCAGCAGTTTTGTCTCCCGAGGCGGCTACACCTTC. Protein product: CASSFVSRGGYTF.

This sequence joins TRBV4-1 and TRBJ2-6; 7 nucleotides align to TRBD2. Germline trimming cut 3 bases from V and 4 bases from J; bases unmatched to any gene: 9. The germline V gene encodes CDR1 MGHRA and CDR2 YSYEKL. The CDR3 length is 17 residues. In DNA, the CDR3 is TGCGCCAGCAGCCAGTGGGCGGCGGGGGACGGGGCCAACGTCCTGACTTTC. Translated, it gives CASSQWAAGDGANVLTF.

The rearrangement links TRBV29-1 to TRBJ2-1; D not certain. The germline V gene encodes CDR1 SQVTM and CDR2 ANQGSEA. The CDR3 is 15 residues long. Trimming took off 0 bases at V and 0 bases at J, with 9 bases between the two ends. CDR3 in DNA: TGCAGCGTTGAAGATGAGTGGAGCTCCTACAATGAGCAGTTCTTC. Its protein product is CSVEDEWSSYNEQFF.

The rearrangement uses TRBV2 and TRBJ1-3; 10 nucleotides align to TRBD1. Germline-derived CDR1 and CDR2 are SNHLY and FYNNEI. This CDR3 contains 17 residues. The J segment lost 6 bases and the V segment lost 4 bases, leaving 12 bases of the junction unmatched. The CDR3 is CASSGRDRGAGVNTIYF. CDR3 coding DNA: TGTGCCAGCAGTGGACGGGACAGGGGCGCAGGAGTAAACACCATATATTTT.

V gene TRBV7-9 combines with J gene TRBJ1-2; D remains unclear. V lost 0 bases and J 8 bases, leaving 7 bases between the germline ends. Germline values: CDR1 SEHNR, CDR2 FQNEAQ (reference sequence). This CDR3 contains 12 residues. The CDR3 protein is CASSLAREGYTF. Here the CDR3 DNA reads TGTGCCAGCAGCTTAGCGCGGGAAGGCTACACCTTC.

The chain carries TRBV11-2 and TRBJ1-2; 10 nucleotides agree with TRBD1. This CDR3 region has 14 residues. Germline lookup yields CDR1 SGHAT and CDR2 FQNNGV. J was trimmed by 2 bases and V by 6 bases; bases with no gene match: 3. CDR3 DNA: TGTGCCAGCAGAAGGACAGGGGGGAACTATGGCTACACCTTC. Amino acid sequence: CASRRTGGNYGYTF. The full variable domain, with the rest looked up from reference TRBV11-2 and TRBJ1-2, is EAGVAQSPRYKIIEKRQSVAFWCNPISGHATLYWYQQILGQGPKLLIQFQNNGVVDDSQLPKDRFSAERLKGVDSTLKIQPAKLEDSAVYLCASRRTGGNYGYTFGSGTRLTVV.

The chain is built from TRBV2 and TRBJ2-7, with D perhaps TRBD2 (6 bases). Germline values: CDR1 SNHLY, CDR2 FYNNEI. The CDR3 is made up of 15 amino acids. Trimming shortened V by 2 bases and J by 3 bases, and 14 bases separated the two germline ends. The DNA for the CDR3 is TGTGCCAGCAGTGAAAGTGCGGGACGGAACTACGAGCAGTACTTC. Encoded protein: CASSESAGRNYEQYF.

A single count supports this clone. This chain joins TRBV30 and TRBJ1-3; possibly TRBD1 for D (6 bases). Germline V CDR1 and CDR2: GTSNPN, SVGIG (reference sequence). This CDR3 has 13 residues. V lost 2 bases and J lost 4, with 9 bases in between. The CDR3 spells CAWSPGQGNTIYF. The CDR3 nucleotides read TGTGCCTGGAGTCCCGGACAGGGAAACACCATATATTTT.